Following are 15 T cell receptor beta chains from one sample sequenced in a study of blood T cell repertoires in COVID-19. Sequencing used immunoSEQ multiplex PCR; TCRdb keeps in-frame clones, though not all of them. The sample contains tens of thousands of clones, roughly 85% of which appear only once. What was sequenced was peripheral blood. These receptors all stem from a human donor in a cohort sampled during active COVID-19.

J is TRBJ2-7 and V is TRBV3-1 (or the pseudogene TRBV3-2); D may be TRBD1 (5 bases). This CDR3 is built from 16 residues. Looked up from germline, CDR1 is LGHDT and CDR2 is YNNKEL (reference sequence). Trimming took 0 bases from V and 0 from J, leaving 12 bases between them. The CDR3 loop reads CASSQDWGRNSYEQYF. For the CDR3, the DNA is TGTGCCAGCAGCCAAGATTGGGGCAGGAACTCCTACGAGCAGTACTTC.

The CDR3: CASSPRFVSGGYNEQFF. CDR3 bases: TGTGCCAGCAGCCCGCGGTTCGTTAGCGGGGGATACAATGAGCAGTTCTTC. The V and J genes are TRBV11-2 and TRBJ2-1; 9 nucleotides align to TRBD2. Germline-derived CDR1 and CDR2 are SGHAT and FQNNGV. With V trimmed by 5 bases and J by 4 bases, 12 bases remained unmatched. The CDR3 is 17 residues long.

The V gene is TRBV6-2 or TRBV6-3, the J gene TRBJ2-2; no reliable D call. From germline, CDR1 is MNHEY and CDR2 SVGEGT. V lost 2 bases, J lost 3 bases, and 10 bases lay in between. The CDR3 spans 15 residues. This chain's CDR3 is CASSYQVVDTGELFF. The CDR3 bases are TGTGCCAGCAGTTACCAGGTGGTCGACACCGGGGAGCTGTTTTTT.

The chain combines TRBV7-2 with TRBJ2-1, with D maybe TRBD2 (6 bases). There are 14 residues in the CDR3. Per germline, CDR1 SGHTA and CDR2 FQGNSA. Trimming left V 11 bases short and J 3 bases short, with 17 bases between. CDR3 in DNA: TGTGCCGGCGGGGTTTTTGGGAGCTACAATGAGCAGTTCTTC. This encodes CAGGVFGSYNEQFF.

The chain couples TRBV9 to TRBJ2-3, with D possibly TRBD2 on 6 matching bases. V gave up 0 bases and J gave up 1 base, with 12 bases separating them. The germline CDR1 and CDR2 sequences are SGDLS and YYNGEE. The CDR3 covers 16 residues. The CDR3 coding sequence is TGTGCCAGCAGCGTAGACGGGGGTAGTGGCACAGATACGCAGTATTTT. This translates into CASSVDGGSGTDTQYF.

The V call is TRBV19, the J call TRBJ1-6; D uncertain. Trimming removed 10 bases at V and 0 bases at J, with 13 bases between. Per the germline V gene, CDR1 is LNHDA and CDR2 is SQIVND (reference sequence). The CDR3 extends over 15 amino acids. Here the CDR3 DNA reads TGTGCCACGCGTTCTGGGAGCTCCTATAATTCACCCCTCCACTTT. It encodes CATRSGSSYNSPLHF.

This clone appeared a single time. V and J are TRBV3-1 (or the pseudogene TRBV3-2) and TRBJ2-7; D call uncertain. CDR3 length: 14 amino acids. The V and J ends lost 2 bases and 2 bases respectively, with 10 bases between them. In germline, CDR1 is LGHDT, CDR2 YNNKEL (reference sequence). CDR3 protein: CASSQMQATYEQYF. CDR3 coding DNA: TGTGCCAGCAGCCAAATGCAGGCTACCTACGAGCAGTACTTC.

This clone is classed as medium-sized. The chain recombines TRBV15 with TRBJ2-3; no reliable D call. The ends were cut back, 0 bases at V and 2 bases at J, with 15 bases in the middle. The CDR3 runs 17 residues. The germline V gene has CDR1 LNHNV and CDR2 YYDKDF (reference sequence). Written as DNA, the CDR3 is TGTGCCACCAGCAGAGAGGTTCCGGCTAGGCACACAGATACGCAGTATTTT. It codes for CATSREVPARHTDTQYF.

This chain links TRBV7-9 with TRBJ2-1; TRBD2 matches at 9 bases. V was clipped by 4 bases and J by 0 bases; unmatched bases: 4. Germline CDR1 SEHNR, CDR2 FQNEAQ (reference sequence). The CDR3 has 16 residues. The CDR3 protein is CASSSTSGFSYNEQFF. The CDR3 coding sequence is TGTGCCAGCAGCTCGACTAGCGGATTCTCCTACAATGAGCAGTTCTTC.

The table lists this clone with a few counts. The CDR3 protein is CASRRTANTEAFF. CDR3 nucleotides: TGTGCCAGCAGGCGTACAGCGAACACTGAAGCTTTCTTT. J is TRBJ1-1 and V is TRBV6-6; D is unclear. The V and J ends lost 6 bases and 1 base respectively, with 9 bases between them. This CDR3 spans 13 amino acids. The V gene's germline CDR1 is MNHNY and CDR2 SVGAGI (reference sequence).

The rearrangement uses TRBV29-1 and TRBJ2-7; perhaps TRBD2 as D (6 bases). CDR1 is SQVTM, CDR2 ANQGSEA, per germline. V was clipped by 6 bases and J by 4 bases, with 16 bases between them. The length of the CDR3 is 13 residues. The CDR3 bases are TGCAGCGTCAATGGGGGGTCCTCGTACGAGCAGTACTTC. It specifies CSVNGGSSYEQYF.

The J gene is TRBJ2-3, the V gene TRBV27; a weak D match, TRBD2 (7 bases). Trimming shortened V by 2 bases and J by 3 bases, and 12 bases separated the two germline ends. The germline CDR1 and CDR2 sequences are MNHEY and SMNVEV (reference sequence). The CDR3 length is 15 residues. The CDR3 coding sequence is TGTGCCAGCAGTTTAAGAGGGGGGGCAACAGATACGCAGTATTTT. The encoded protein is CASSLRGGATDTQYF.

This clone was seen more than once but under ten times. CDR3 sequence reads: CASSEGPNKAFF. The CDR3 DNA reads as TGTGCCAGCAGTGAAGGGCCAAACAAAGCTTTCTTT. This sequence joins TRBV25-1 and TRBJ1-1; D gene unclear. Deletions cut 2 bases from V and 9 bases from J, with 10 bases between. The CDR3 is made up of 12 amino acids. Germline CDR1 reads MGHDK; CDR2 reads SYGVNS.

Details on this clone: Relative to the germline gene, one junction end is altered; a read error may explain this. V and J are TRBV6-5 and TRBJ2-3; 13 bases are a match to TRBD2. This CDR3 has 11 amino acids. Germline V gives CDR1 MNHEY, CDR2 SVGAGI. The CDR3, as DNA: TGTGCCAGCCACACGACTAGCGGGAGGCATTTT. This gives the protein CASHTTSGRHF.

This clone was seen once. V and J are TRBV27 and TRBJ1-5; TRBD1 agrees at 8 bases. The CDR3 loop spans 14 amino acids. Germline V gene sequence: CDR1 MNHEY, CDR2 SMNVEV (reference sequence). V lost 6 bases to trimming and J lost 10 bases; unmatched junction nucleotides: 11. The CDR3 nucleotides read TGTGCCAGCAGCTCCGGACAGGGACTTCTCCCCCAGCATTTT. This codes for CASSSGQGLLPQHF.